These 29 T cell receptor beta chains were sequenced from one sample in a study of cytomegalovirus exposure and HLA in healthy donors. Primers: 60 Vbeta forward and 13 Jbeta reverse. TCRdb keeps only in-frame clones here, not all; method: immunoSEQ multiplex PCR. This sample yields roughly 56,000 clones, of which about 87% are seen a single time; roughly 1.5% belongs to the top ten. Source material: PBMCs. All receptors derive from a man between 18 and 29 years old in good health and CMV-seronegative.

In this sample, this clone turned up once. The CDR3 protein is CSGTGTSFYGYTF. In nucleotides, the CDR3 is TGTTCCGGGACAGGCACTTCCTTCTATGGCTACACCTTC. The rearrangement uses TRBV30 and TRBJ1-2, with TRBD1 matching over 8 bases. The CDR3 contains 13 residues. CDR1 is GTSNPN and CDR2 is SVGIG in the germline V gene (reference sequence).

This clone was observed a single time. V gene TRBV10-2 combines with J gene TRBJ1-2, with no clear D. Germline-derived CDR1 and CDR2 are WSHSY and SAAADI. The CDR3 spans 14 residues. Trimming pared 3 bases from V and 4 bases from J, leaving 12 bases between. CDR3 nucleotide sequence: TGCGCCAGCAGTGATACCGGAGTTGCCTATGGCTACACCTTC. Amino acids: CASSDTGVAYGYTF.

This chain joins TRBV5-8 and TRBJ2-3; no clear D gene. Germline V lookup: CDR1 SGHTS, CDR2 YDEGEE. CDR3 size: 13 residues. Trimming pared 3 bases from V and 0 bases from J, leaving 5 bases between. As DNA, the CDR3 is TGTGCCAGCAGCTCAGAAAGCACAGATACGCAGTATTTT. Its translation is CASSSESTDTQYF. The full variable domain, its missing parts supplied by reference TRBV5-8 and TRBJ2-3, is EAGVTQSPTHLIKTRGQQATLRCSPISGHTSVYWYQQALGLGLQFLLWYDEGEERNRGNFPPRFSGRQFPNYSSELNVNALELEDSALYLCASSSESTDTQYFGPGTRLTVL.

The genes are TRBV6-5 and TRBJ2-1; 12 bases are a match to TRBD1. The CDR3 runs to 15 residues. From germline, CDR1 is MNHEY and CDR2 SVGAGI. J gave up 6 bases and V 6 bases, and 6 bases lay outside the gene matches. CDR3 nucleotides: TGTGCCAGCAGCCTCCGGGACAGGGGGCCCAATGAGCAGTTCTTC. Protein sequence: CASSLRDRGPNEQFF.

V usage is TRBV27 and J usage is TRBJ1-6; TRBD1 aligns across 7 bases. Germline CDR1 reads MNHEY; CDR2 reads SMNVEV (reference sequence). V shed 6 bases, J shed 7 bases, and the junction held 6 bases outside the gene matches. CDR3 size: 14 residues. The CDR3 sequence is CASSPAGGNSPLHF. CDR3 nucleotide sequence: TGTGCCAGCAGCCCGGCAGGGGGGAATTCACCCCTCCACTTT.

J is TRBJ1-2 and V is TRBV5-1; 8 nucleotides align to TRBD1. This CDR3 spans 15 amino acids. Germline V gene data show CDR1 as SGHRS and CDR2 as YFSETQ. After removal of 0 bases from V and 6 bases from J, the junction contained 7 bases not matched to a gene. The CDR3, as DNA: TGCGCCAGCAGCTTGGTTGGCAGGGGGCAAGATGGCTACACCTTC. This sequence encodes CASSLVGRGQDGYTF.

CDR3 sequence (DNA): TGCGCCAGCAGCCAAGTCGAGACTAGCGGGGGGGGTGGGGAGACCCAGTACTTC. Translation: CASSQVETSGGGGETQYF. V and J are TRBV4-1 and TRBJ2-5; 14 bases are shared with TRBD2. V lost 1 base to trimming and J lost 5 bases; unmatched junction nucleotides: 9. Germline CDR1 is MGHRA and CDR2 is YSYEKL. The CDR3 totals 18 residues.

This chain joins TRBV7-8 and TRBJ1-2, with D possibly being TRBD1 (6 bases). Per germline, CDR1 SGHVS and CDR2 FQNEAQ. The V gene lost 2 bases and the J gene lost 0 bases, with 13 bases spanning the gap. This CDR3 spans 16 amino acids. CDR3: CASSLRPGQTNYGYTF. The CDR3 bases are TGTGCCAGCAGCTTAAGGCCAGGACAGACTAACTATGGCTACACCTTC.

The V gene is TRBV19, the J gene TRBJ2-1, with 8 bases identical to TRBD2. V lost 6 bases, J lost 6 bases, and 7 bases stayed unmatched. The CDR3 sequence is 14 residues long. Looked up from germline, CDR1 is LNHDA and CDR2 is SQIVND (reference sequence). In DNA, the CDR3 is TGTGCCAGTAGCCGGACTAGCATATTCAATGAGCAGTTCTTC. This encodes CASSRTSIFNEQFF.

The chain joins TRBV4-1 to TRBJ2-4; D possibly corresponds to TRBD1 (5 bases). The CDR3 has 15 residues. Germline CDR1 is MGHRA and CDR2 is YSYEKL. The V end was cut by 3 bases, the J end by 8 bases, with 17 bases between. Here the CDR3 DNA reads TGCGCCAGCAGCCAGCCCACGGCAGGGTTGTACATTCAGTACTTC. Protein: CASSQPTAGLYIQYF.

The chain has TRBV6-1 and TRBJ2-2, with D perhaps matching TRBD2 (7 bases). Germline assignment: CDR1 MNHNS and CDR2 SASEGT. V lost 10 bases and J lost 4, with 13 bases in between. The CDR3 sequence is 13 residues long. In nucleotides, the CDR3 is TGTGCCATTAGGGGGGGCGGCACCGGGGAGCTGTTTTTT. Its translation: CAIRGGGTGELFF.

This chain joins TRBV5-1 and TRBJ2-3; possibly TRBD1 for D (6 bases). The CDR3 sequence is 14 residues long. The germline CDR1 and CDR2 sequences are SGHRS and YFSETQ. V was clipped by 0 bases and J by 4 bases, with 9 bases between them. CDR3 amino acids: CASSLGGGADTQYF. For the CDR3, the DNA is TGCGCCAGCAGCTTGGGAGGGGGAGCAGATACGCAGTATTTT. Full variable domain (remainder filled in from reference TRBV5-1 and TRBJ2-3): KAGVTQTPRYLIKTRGQQVTLSCSPISGHRSVSWYQQTPGQGLQFLFEYFSETQRNKGNFPGRFSGRQFSNSRSEMNVSTLELGDSALYLCASSLGGGADTQYFGPGTRLTVL.

In this sample, this clone turned up once. The gene calls are TRBV28 and TRBJ1-1; perhaps TRBD1 as D (5 bases). V lost 6 bases to trimming and J lost 6 bases, with 11 bases between them. Germline values: CDR1 MDHEN, CDR2 SYDVKM. The CDR3 sequence is 12 residues long. The CDR3 DNA is TGTGCCAGCAGCTCGACAGAGGCTGAAGCTTTCTTT. The encoded protein is CASSSTEAEAFF.

The chain recombines TRBV5-1 with TRBJ2-7, with D possibly TRBD1 on 6 matching bases. This CDR3 is built from 14 residues. The V end was cut by 2 bases, the J end by 1 base, with 10 bases between. Germline CDR1 and CDR2: SGHRS and YFSETQ. The DNA for the CDR3 is TGCGCCAGCAGCTTAGGACAGCTATCCTACGAGCAGTACTTC. Protein product: CASSLGQLSYEQYF.

The V and J genes are TRBV2 and TRBJ2-7, with D perhaps TRBD2 (5 bases). The CDR3 is 13 amino acids. V lost 0 bases and J 2 bases, leaving 5 bases between the germline ends. Germline assignment: CDR1 SNHLY and CDR2 FYNNEI. CDR3 bases: TGTGCCAGCAGTGAAGCTAGCGCCTACGAGCAGTACTTC. Amino acids: CASSEASAYEQYF.

This clone was seen a single time. This chain joins TRBV6-1 and TRBJ1-6; D possibly corresponds to TRBD1 (5 bases). This CDR3 is 14 amino acids long. Trimming took 1 base from V and 10 from J, leaving 11 bases between them. CDR1 and CDR2 from the germline V gene are MNHNS and SASEGT. The CDR3 DNA is TGTGCCAGCAGTGAAGGGGGCACAGGATCACCCCTCCACTTT. Its protein is CASSEGGTGSPLHF.

The rearrangement joins TRBV6-6 to TRBJ2-6; D possibly corresponds to TRBD2 (5 bases). Trimming stripped 5 bases from V and 0 bases from J, with 5 bases between. Germline V gene data show CDR1 as MNHNY and CDR2 as SVGAGI (reference sequence). The CDR3 sequence is 14 residues long. Here the CDR3 DNA reads TGTGCCAGCAGTGGAGGCTCTGGGGCCAACGTCCTGACTTTC. This encodes CASSGGSGANVLTF.

The chain recombines TRBV6-6 with TRBJ1-5, with D possibly being TRBD1 (6 bases). Per germline, CDR1 MNHNY and CDR2 SVGAGI (reference sequence). V lost 7 bases and J lost 7, with 17 bases in between. The CDR3 covers 14 residues. The CDR3 DNA is TGTGCCAGCACCGAACAGGGTCCCAGGCAGCCCCAGCATTTT. Translating gives CASTEQGPRQPQHF.

The rearrangement joins TRBV29-1 to TRBJ2-2; a possible D gene is TRBD1 (5 bases). CDR3 size: 13 residues. Germline CDR1 and CDR2: SQVTM and ANQGSEA. Trimming removed 2 bases from V and 10 bases from J, with 14 bases in between. As DNA, the CDR3 is TGCAGCGTTGAACTACAGGACGTCGAGGAGCTGTTTTTT. It encodes CSVELQDVEELFF.

The chain recombines TRBV19 with TRBJ2-2, with D possibly TRBD2 on 8 matching bases. Trimming took off 10 bases at V and 6 bases at J, with 18 bases between the two ends. Germline V gene lookup returns CDR1 LNHDA and CDR2 SQIVND (reference sequence). There are 14 residues in the CDR3. The chain's CDR3 is CATLREGASGELFF. DNA of the CDR3: TGTGCCACCCTCCGGGAGGGGGCATCCGGGGAGCTGTTTTTT.

This clone showed up just once. The V call is TRBV28, the J call TRBJ1-4, with 8 bases matching TRBD1. This CDR3 region has 15 residues. Losses at the gene ends were 5 bases for V and 4 bases for J; bases not matched to a gene: 6. Germline values: CDR1 MDHEN, CDR2 SYDVKM. CDR3 sequence: CASSTRQGFNEKLFF. In DNA form, the CDR3 reads TGTGCCAGCAGTACCCGACAGGGGTTTAATGAAAAACTGTTTTTT.

This chain joins TRBV10-3 and TRBJ1-3; TRBD1 is a possible D gene (6 bases). This CDR3 region has 14 residues. Germline V gene data show CDR1 as ENHRY and CDR2 as SYGVKD. Between the trimmed V and J ends, which lost 2 bases and 8 bases, there was a span of 13 bases. CDR3: CAISEVDRRDTIYF. The CDR3 nucleotides read TGTGCCATCAGTGAGGTCGACAGGCGAGACACCATATATTTT.

This clone was recorded once. The chain links TRBV11-3 to TRBJ2-3, with D unresolved. V dropped 5 bases and J dropped 0 bases, with 9 bases sitting between them. The CDR3 extends over 14 amino acids. CDR1 is SGHNT, CDR2 YENEEA, per germline. The CDR3 sequence: CASSVEPSTDTQYF. The CDR3 DNA reads TGTGCCAGCAGCGTGGAGCCAAGCACAGATACGCAGTATTTT.

J is TRBJ2-5 and V is TRBV7-6, with a possible D match to TRBD2 (5 bases). The CDR3 consists of 12 residues. The germline V gene has CDR1 SGHVS and CDR2 FNYEAQ. Deletions cut 2 bases from V and 5 bases from J, with 6 bases between. The DNA of the CDR3 is TGTGCCAGCAGCTTATCGGGGGAGACCCAGTACTTC. Encoded protein: CASSLSGETQYF.

This chain joins TRBV6-1 and TRBJ1-5, with TRBD1 matching over 8 bases. This CDR3 has 14 residues. Germline trimming cut 6 bases from V and 4 bases from J; bases unmatched to any gene: 5. Germline CDR1 reads MNHNS; CDR2 reads SASEGT. The CDR3 DNA is TGTGCCAGCAGCTCTAGGACAGGGAATCAGCCCCAGCATTTT. Translation gives CASSSRTGNQPQHF.

The rearrangement links TRBV5-8 to TRBJ1-2; the D is unclear. Germline CDR1 is SGHTS and CDR2 is YDEGEE. The CDR3 consists of 17 residues. With 0 bases removed from V and 1 base from J, the gap between germline ends came to 16 bases. CDR3 sequence: CASSLELQSILNYGYTF. As DNA, the CDR3 is TGTGCCAGCAGCTTGGAATTACAGTCCATACTTAACTATGGCTACACCTTC.

V gene TRBV4-1 combines with J gene TRBJ2-1, with TRBD1 identical over 8 bases. This CDR3 has 14 residues. Germline trimming cut 4 bases from V and 5 bases from J; bases unmatched to any gene: 4. The germline gives CDR1 MGHRA, CDR2 YSYEKL. CDR3 protein: CASSPSTGDNEQFF. In DNA form, the CDR3 reads TGCGCCAGCAGCCCCTCGACAGGGGACAATGAGCAGTTCTTC.

The chain employs TRBV7-6 and TRBJ2-3, with D possibly TRBD2 on 5 matching bases. CDR3 length equals 15 residues. The V end lost 4 bases, the J end lost 1 base, and 12 bases lay between the germline ends. Germline CDR1 SGHVS, CDR2 FNYEAQ. CDR3 bases: TGTGCCAGCAGCTCTCGCCGGGGAGGCACAGATACGCAGTATTTT. The encoded protein is CASSSRRGGTDTQYF.

CDR3 sequence reads: CASSPPGSTGELFF. CDR3 bases: TGTGCCAGCAGCCCTCCGGGTAGCACCGGGGAGCTGTTTTTT. The chain joins TRBV7-3 to TRBJ2-2; D is uncertain. V lost 5 bases to trimming and J lost 4 bases, with 11 bases between them. Germline V gene sequence: CDR1 SGHTA, CDR2 FQGTGA. The CDR3 covers 14 residues.